Presented here are 30 T cell receptor beta chains from one specimen sequenced in a study of blood T cell repertoires in COVID-19. Libraries were prepared by immunoSEQ multiplex PCR; TCRdb keeps only in-frame clonotypes and omits some of them. The sample carries 200,000 to 300,000 clones, 86% recorded once. Sequencing was carried out using peripheral blood. Receptors originate from a man aged 25-45 years with active or convalescent COVID-19.

The rearrangement links TRBV2 to TRBJ2-2; 9 bases fit TRBD2. Germline trimming cut 7 bases from V and 2 bases from J; bases unmatched to any gene: 2. The CDR3 is 14 amino acids. Germline loops: CDR1 SNHLY, CDR2 FYNNEI. The CDR3 region is CASIAGDNTGELFF. The CDR3 coding sequence is TGTGCCAGCATAGCGGGGGATAACACCGGGGAGCTGTTTTTT. Full variable domain (missing parts from reference TRBV2 and TRBJ2-2): EPEVTQTPSHQVTQMGQEVILRCVPISNHLYFYWYRQILGQKVEFLVSFYNNEISEKSEIFDDQFSVERPDGSNFTLKIRSTKLEDSAMYFCASIAGDNTGELFFGEGSRLTVL.

CDR3 nucleotides: TGCGCCAGCAGTTTCGACAGATCAAACACCGGGGAGCTGTTTTTT. It translates to CASSFDRSNTGELFF. This sequence joins TRBV5-1 and TRBJ2-2, with D possibly TRBD1 on 5 matching bases. Germline V gives CDR1 SGHRS, CDR2 YFSETQ. Trimming removed 5 bases from V and 2 bases from J, with 13 bases in between. The CDR3 is 15 amino acids.

The CDR3 protein is CASSPKLGVDEQYF. The CDR3 DNA follows: TGTGCCAGCTCCCCAAAGCTCGGAGTCGACGAGCAGTACTTC. This chain uses TRBV18 with TRBJ2-7, with D unresolved. Germline-derived CDR1 and CDR2 are KGHSH and LQKENI. The V gene lost 6 bases and the J gene lost 5 bases, with 17 bases spanning the gap. The CDR3 has 14 amino acids. The variable domain in full, completed from reference TRBV18 and TRBJ2-7, reads NAGVMQNPRHLVRRRGQEARLRCSPMKGHSHVYWYRQLPEEGLKFMVYLQKENIIDESGMPKERFSAEFPKEGPSILRIQQVVRGDSAAYFCASSPKLGVDEQYFGPGTRLTVT.

The genes are TRBV19 and TRBJ2-7; TRBD2 matches 10 bases. The CDR3 is made up of 15 amino acids. CDR1 is LNHDA and CDR2 is SQIVND in the germline V gene (reference sequence). J gave up 3 bases and V 6 bases, and 8 bases lay outside the gene matches. The CDR3 sequence is CASSRTSGELYEQYF. CDR3 coding DNA: TGTGCCAGTAGCCGGACTAGCGGTGAACTCTACGAGCAGTACTTC.

This chain links TRBV6-2 or TRBV6-3 with TRBJ1-3; possibly TRBD1 for D (6 bases). The CDR3 sequence is 15 residues long. CDR1 is MNHEY and CDR2 is SVGEGT in the germline V gene. Trimming left V 5 bases short and J 2 bases short, with 13 bases between. CDR3 residues: CASSPNSGAGNTIYF. The CDR3 DNA reads TGTGCCAGCAGTCCAAACTCAGGGGCTGGAAACACCATATATTTT.

The rearrangement links TRBV25-1 to TRBJ2-5, with D possibly matching TRBD2 (5 bases). Germline loops: CDR1 MGHDK, CDR2 SYGVNS. This CDR3 is 12 amino acids long. Trimming pared 1 base from V and 5 bases from J, leaving 5 bases between. The CDR3 here is CASSEWEETQYF. CDR3 coding DNA: TGTGCCAGCAGTGAATGGGAGGAGACCCAGTACTTC.

The chain recombines TRBV27 with TRBJ1-2; 9 bases fit TRBD1. Trimming cost V 3 bases and J 5 bases; bases outside gene matches: 4. CDR1 MNHEY and CDR2 SMNVEV come from the germline V gene (reference sequence). The CDR3 runs 14 residues. CDR3 bases: TGTGCCAGCAGTTTCGGTGGACAGGGGTATGGCTACACCTTC. Amino acid sequence: CASSFGGQGYGYTF.

The chain joins TRBV7-8 to TRBJ2-2; D uncertain. CDR3 length equals 13 residues. Deletions cut 1 base from V and 7 bases from J, with 7 bases between. Germline loops: CDR1 SGHVS, CDR2 FQNEAQ. The CDR3 sequence is CASSLVEIGELFF. The CDR3 nucleotides read TGTGCCAGCAGCTTAGTTGAGATCGGGGAGCTGTTTTTT.

This chain joins TRBV6-2 or TRBV6-3 and TRBJ1-2; TRBD1 might be the D (6 bases). The CDR3 consists of 19 residues. The germline V and J ends were trimmed by 3 bases and 5 bases, with 28 bases remaining between them. Germline V gene lookup returns CDR1 MNHEY and CDR2 SVGEGT. Here the CDR3 reads CASSYILFTTGNAEYGYTF. The CDR3 DNA follows: TGTGCCAGCAGTTATATTCTCTTTACGACAGGCAATGCGGAGTATGGCTACACCTTC.

CDR3 coding DNA: TGTGCCAGCAGTGACTCACAGGAAGATACGCAGTATTTT. It specifies CASSDSQEDTQYF. The chain is built from TRBV2 and TRBJ2-3, with D tentatively TRBD1 (5 bases). Germline assignment: CDR1 SNHLY and CDR2 FYNNEI. The V end lost 3 bases, the J end lost 5 bases, and 9 bases lay between the germline ends. The CDR3 totals 13 residues.

This clone was observed once. The chain employs TRBV3-1 (or the pseudogene TRBV3-2) and TRBJ2-3; 9 nucleotides align to TRBD1. From germline, CDR1 is LGHDT and CDR2 YNNKEL (reference sequence). Trimming took 4 bases from V and 3 from J; bases not matched to a gene: 8. CDR3 length: 16 amino acids. CDR3 amino acids: CASSPWTGVGTDTQYF. DNA of the CDR3: TGTGCCAGCAGCCCCTGGACAGGGGTTGGGACAGATACGCAGTATTTT.

On this clone itself: Different DNA sequences within this sample yield the same CDR3. V usage is TRBV20-1 and J usage is TRBJ1-2; TRBD1 matches at 10 bases. Unmatched junction bases numbered 1, after V lost 5 bases and J lost 7 bases. This CDR3 contains 11 residues. CDR1 DFQATT and CDR2 SNEGSKA come from the germline V gene (reference sequence). Here the CDR3 DNA reads TGCAGTGCTCGGACAGGGGGTGGCTACACCTTC. It encodes CSARTGGGYTF.

The V and J genes are TRBV9 and TRBJ2-1; the D gene is possibly TRBD1 (6 bases). The germline gives CDR1 SGDLS, CDR2 YYNGEE. Deletions cut 3 bases from V and 7 bases from J, with 11 bases between. The CDR3 extends over 13 amino acids. CDR3 sequence: CASSDLQGNEQFF. The DNA for the CDR3 is TGTGCCAGCAGCGATTTACAGGGAAATGAGCAGTTCTTC.

This clone was counted a few times. The CDR3, as DNA: TGTGCCAGCTCAGGGGTTCCCTCCGGGGCCAACGTCCTGACTTTC. Translated: CASSGVPSGANVLTF. This chain connects TRBV6-5 to TRBJ2-6; possibly TRBD1 for D (6 bases). The CDR3 consists of 15 residues. Germline CDR1 is MNHEY and CDR2 is SVGAGI. Trimming took 8 bases from V and 4 from J, leaving 15 bases between them.

The chain joins TRBV19 to TRBJ1-1, with TRBD1 identical over 8 bases. Germline V lookup: CDR1 LNHDA, CDR2 SQIVND (reference sequence). Trimming cost V 1 base and J 7 bases; bases outside gene matches: 8. There are 15 residues in the CDR3. DNA for the CDR3: TGTGCCAGTAGTATAGTGGTGCAGGGGGCTAATGAAGCTTTCTTT. As protein: CASSIVVQGANEAFF. The full variable domain, completed using reference TRBV19 and TRBJ1-1, is DGGITQSPKYLFRKEGQNVTLSCEQNLNHDAMYWYRQDPGQGLRLIYYSQIVNDFQKGDIAEGYSVSREKKESFPLTVTSAQKNPTAFYLCASSIVVQGANEAFFGQGTRLTVV.

V usage is TRBV27 and J usage is TRBJ1-2; TRBD1 aligns across 9 bases. The CDR3 is 14 residues long. The V gene's germline CDR1 is MNHEY and CDR2 SMNVEV (reference sequence). Trimming removed 6 bases from V and 7 bases from J; junction bases left unmatched: 9. The CDR3 is CASRQGAIFGGYTF. CDR3 bases: TGTGCCAGCAGACAGGGGGCGATCTTCGGTGGCTACACCTTC.

The V gene is TRBV7-2, the J gene TRBJ2-1, with unresolved D. Trimming left V 7 bases short and J 10 bases short, with 8 bases between. The CDR3 totals 10 residues. Germline values: CDR1 SGHTA, CDR2 FQGNSA. In DNA form, the CDR3 reads TGTGCCAGCATGGGCAGCGAGCAGTTCTTC. Translation: CASMGSEQFF.

The chain uses TRBV3-1 (or the pseudogene TRBV3-2) and TRBJ1-1; D remains unclear. Germline V CDR1 and CDR2: LGHDT, YNNKEL (reference sequence). The ends were cut back, 0 bases at V and 1 base at J, with 6 bases in the middle. This CDR3 comprises 14 residues. Written as DNA, the CDR3 is TGTGCCAGCAGCCAAGATGGAGGGAACACTGAAGCTTTCTTT. It is translated as CASSQDGGNTEAFF.

V usage is TRBV3-1 (or the pseudogene TRBV3-2) and J usage is TRBJ1-2; 7 bases fit TRBD1. The CDR3 length is 15 residues. Germline V gene data show CDR1 as LGHDT and CDR2 as YNNKEL (reference sequence). The trim removed 3 bases at V and 5 bases at J, leaving 9 bases unmatched. In DNA, the CDR3 is TGTGCCAGCAGCCAGGGTCGGGACAGTTTTTATGGCTACACCTTC. As protein: CASSQGRDSFYGYTF.

This clone occurred once. This chain joins TRBV4-3 and TRBJ2-3; 15 nucleotides match TRBD2. V lost 3 bases, J lost 3 bases, and 1 base stayed unmatched. Germline V gene data show CDR1 as LGHNA and CDR2 as YSLEER. The CDR3 loop spans 16 amino acids. CDR3 loop: CASSQGLAGGTDTQYF. DNA of the CDR3: TGCGCCAGCAGCCAGGGACTAGCGGGGGGTACAGATACGCAGTATTTT.

A single count supports this clone. The rearrangement joins TRBV10-1 to TRBJ2-3; unclear D gene. Germline values: CDR1 WNHNN, CDR2 SYGVQD (reference sequence). Trimming left V 0 bases short and J 5 bases short, with 6 bases between. This CDR3 is built from 13 residues. The CDR3 loop reads CASSESGIDTQYF. As DNA, the CDR3 is TGCGCCAGCAGTGAGTCCGGTATAGATACGCAGTATTTT.

The chain employs TRBV7-2 and TRBJ1-2; the match to TRBD1 covers 10 bases. The germline V gene encodes CDR1 SGHTA and CDR2 FQGNSA. The CDR3 consists of 15 residues. Trimming cost V 4 bases and J 6 bases; bases outside gene matches: 8. CDR3 DNA sequence: TGTGCCAGCAGCTCCAGACCCGGACAGGGGGATGGCTACACCTTC. It is translated as CASSSRPGQGDGYTF.

This clone showed up just a few times. The chain links TRBV5-6 to TRBJ1-2; 9 positions agree with TRBD1. V lost 2 bases and J lost 4; bases outside the gene matches: 6. Germline V lookup: CDR1 SGHDT, CDR2 YYEEEE. This CDR3 spans 15 amino acids. The DNA for the CDR3 is TGTGCCAGCAGCTTCCGGACAGGGGTGGTCTATGGCTACACCTTC. This codes for CASSFRTGVVYGYTF.

This clone was detected only once. The V and J genes are TRBV2 and TRBJ2-1, with 9 bases lining up with TRBD2. The length of the CDR3 is 13 residues. Germline CDR1 and CDR2: SNHLY and FYNNEI. J was trimmed by 3 bases and V by 8 bases; bases with no gene match: 2. In nucleotides, the CDR3 is TGTGCCAGCCTAGCGGGGCACTACAATGAGCAGTTCTTC. This translates into CASLAGHYNEQFF.

The genes are TRBV13 and TRBJ2-1, with TRBD2 matching over 14 bases. Trimming at V came to 5 bases and at J to 8 bases, leaving 5 bases not matched to a gene. Germline V gene data show CDR1 as PRHDT and CDR2 as FYEKMQ (reference sequence). CDR3 size: 15 residues. CDR3 DNA sequence: TGTGCCAGCAGCAGGGGACTAGCGGGGGTCGATGAGCAGTTCTTC. It codes for CASSRGLAGVDEQFF.

This chain joins TRBV25-1 and TRBJ1-2; 10 bases align to TRBD1. Per germline, CDR1 MGHDK and CDR2 SYGVNS. The CDR3 extends over 15 amino acids. V dropped 2 bases and J dropped 4; count of bases not matched to a gene: 4. The CDR3 DNA sequence: TGTGCCAGCAGTGAACCGGGACAGGGGACCTATGGCTACACCTTC. This encodes CASSEPGQGTYGYTF.

This clone appeared once. The chain has TRBV4-3 and TRBJ1-1, with D tentatively TRBD1 (5 bases). Germline assignment: CDR1 LGHNA and CDR2 YSLEER. Trimming cost V 1 base and J 4 bases, with 7 bases left between them. The CDR3 extends over 13 amino acids. Here the CDR3 reads CASSQVGGTEAFF. The CDR3 DNA reads as TGCGCCAGCAGCCAAGTGGGGGGCACTGAAGCTTTCTTT.

V usage is TRBV4-3 and J usage is TRBJ1-1; 10 nucleotides line up with TRBD1. V was clipped by 0 bases and J by 8 bases; unmatched bases: 6. CDR1 is LGHNA and CDR2 is YSLEER in the germline V gene. The CDR3 is 15 residues long. CDR3 bases: TGCGCCAGCAGCCAAGATCCGGGACAGGGGCCCGAAGCTTTCTTT. Protein: CASSQDPGQGPEAFF.

The chain combines TRBV7-2 with TRBJ2-7, with a weak D call TRBD1 (6 bases). Germline V CDR1 and CDR2: SGHTA, FQGNSA. Trimming removed 2 bases at V and 0 bases at J, with 11 bases between. The CDR3 spans 15 residues. The CDR3 protein is CASSLSGASSYEQYF. The DNA of the CDR3 is TGTGCCAGCAGCTTATCAGGGGCGAGCTCCTACGAGCAGTACTTC.

Points on this clone: The germline gene is not matched at one end of the junction; a read error may be the cause. This sequence joins TRBV9 and TRBJ1-4; D may be TRBD1 (5 bases). The CDR3 consists of 16 residues. Germline CDR1 reads SGDLS; CDR2 reads YYNGEE. This CDR3 reads CASSAQPGGSKEKLFF. As DNA, the CDR3 is TGTGCCAGCAGCGCTCAACCGGGGGGGTCTAAGGAAAAACTGTTTTTT.